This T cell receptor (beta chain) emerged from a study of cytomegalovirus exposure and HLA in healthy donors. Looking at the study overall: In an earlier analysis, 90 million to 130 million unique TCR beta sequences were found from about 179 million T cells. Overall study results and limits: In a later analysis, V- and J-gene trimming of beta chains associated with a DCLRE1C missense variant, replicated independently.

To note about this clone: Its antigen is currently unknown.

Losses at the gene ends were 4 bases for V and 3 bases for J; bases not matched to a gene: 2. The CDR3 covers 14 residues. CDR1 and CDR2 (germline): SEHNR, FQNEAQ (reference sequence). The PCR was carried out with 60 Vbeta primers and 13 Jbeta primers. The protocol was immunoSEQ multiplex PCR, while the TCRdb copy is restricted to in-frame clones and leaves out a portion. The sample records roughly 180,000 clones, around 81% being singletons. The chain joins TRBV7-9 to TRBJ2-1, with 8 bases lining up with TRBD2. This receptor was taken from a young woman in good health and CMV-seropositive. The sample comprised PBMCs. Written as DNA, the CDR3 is TGTGCCAGCAGCTCGCGGGGGGACTACAATGAGCAGTTCTTC. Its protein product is CASSSRGDYNEQFF. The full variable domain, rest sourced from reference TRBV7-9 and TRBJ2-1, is DTGVSQNPRHKITKRGQNVTFRCDPISEHNRLYWYRQTLGQGPEFLTYFQNEAQLEKSRLLSDRFSAERPKGSFSTLEIQRTEQGDSAMYLCASSSRGDYNEQFFGPGTRLTVL.